The source of this T cell receptor (beta chain) is a study of identical twins. A few counts support this clonotype. CDR1 LGHDT and CDR2 YNNKEL come from the germline V gene (reference sequence). The V and J ends lost 1 base and 0 bases respectively, with 10 bases between them. CDR3 length: 15 residues. TCRdb re-called the 5' RACE reads with MiXCR, one entry per CDR3 protein. The sample comprises approximately 600,000 distinct CDR3 sequences, about 7.6% of which are singletons, and 1.6% rests with the top ten. These data also featured in a second study, about yellow fever vaccine responses in identical twins.

The chain is built from TRBV3-1 and TRBJ2-7, with unresolved D. The TCR sequence derives from a woman under 30 in good health. The source material was PBMCs. This CDR3 is CASSQGGLNSYEQYF. In DNA, the CDR3 is TGTGCCAGCAGCCAAGGGGGTCTGAACTCCTACGAGCAGTACTTC.